This TCR beta chain was recorded in a study of blood T cell repertoires in COVID-19. Original analysis: Nucleated cell counts were estimated from reference gene primer amplification. The table came from immunoSEQ multiplex PCR; TCRdb's copy has only in-frame clones and leaves some out. The V and J calls and clone size are taken from that table; D and trimming were inferred from the DNA. The sample has 320,000 or so clones, about nine tenths seen once. The study drew participants aged roughly 18 to 89 years from some 23 US areas. Grouping used clinical history reported by participants in a survey and questionnaire. Recovered status applied to Cohort 3 donors who had two consecutive negative PCRs. It also applied to those with clearance or with symptom resolution. This clone has just one count. V was pared by 2 bases and J by 5 bases, with 1 base of the junction left unmatched. There are 14 residues in the CDR3. In germline, CDR1 is KGHSH, CDR2 LQKENI.

This sequence originates from a man in his sixties who had recovered from COVID-19. The chain has TRBV18 and TRBJ2-3, with 10 bases lining up with TRBD2. The sequenced sample consisted of PBMCs or T cells enriched from blood (not recorded which). In nucleotides, the CDR3 is TGTGCCAGCTCACCAGCTAGCGGGAGAGATACGCAGTATTTT. Its protein product is CASSPASGRDTQYF.